Below, one TCR beta chain is given with its context. The Seattle site enrolled patients during active infection and followed them longitudinally. This entry comes from a study of blood T cell repertoires in COVID-19. At the level of the study: From the United States, Italy and Spain came samples of acute and convalescent COVID-19.

The CDR3 consists of 14 residues. Germline V gene data show CDR1 as MNHEY and CDR2 as SVGAGI. V dropped 7 bases and J dropped 5; count of bases not matched to a gene: 6. Original data processing: Amplification of reference gene primers provided the estimated nucleated cell counts. TCRdb keeps only in-frame clones here, not all; method: immunoSEQ multiplex PCR. V and J calls and clone size are those listed in that table; D and trimming were worked out from the DNA. The table includes 150,000 to 200,000 clones, 82% detected once. The chain uses TRBV6-5 and TRBJ1-5; 9 bases are a match to TRBD1. Sequenced: peripheral blood. This TCR was sampled from a woman between 55 and 75 years old with COVID-19, enrolled during active disease. In nucleotides, the CDR3 is TGTGCCAGCACCCTCGACAGGGGGGATCAGCCCCAGCATTTT. Translating gives CASTLDRGDQPQHF.